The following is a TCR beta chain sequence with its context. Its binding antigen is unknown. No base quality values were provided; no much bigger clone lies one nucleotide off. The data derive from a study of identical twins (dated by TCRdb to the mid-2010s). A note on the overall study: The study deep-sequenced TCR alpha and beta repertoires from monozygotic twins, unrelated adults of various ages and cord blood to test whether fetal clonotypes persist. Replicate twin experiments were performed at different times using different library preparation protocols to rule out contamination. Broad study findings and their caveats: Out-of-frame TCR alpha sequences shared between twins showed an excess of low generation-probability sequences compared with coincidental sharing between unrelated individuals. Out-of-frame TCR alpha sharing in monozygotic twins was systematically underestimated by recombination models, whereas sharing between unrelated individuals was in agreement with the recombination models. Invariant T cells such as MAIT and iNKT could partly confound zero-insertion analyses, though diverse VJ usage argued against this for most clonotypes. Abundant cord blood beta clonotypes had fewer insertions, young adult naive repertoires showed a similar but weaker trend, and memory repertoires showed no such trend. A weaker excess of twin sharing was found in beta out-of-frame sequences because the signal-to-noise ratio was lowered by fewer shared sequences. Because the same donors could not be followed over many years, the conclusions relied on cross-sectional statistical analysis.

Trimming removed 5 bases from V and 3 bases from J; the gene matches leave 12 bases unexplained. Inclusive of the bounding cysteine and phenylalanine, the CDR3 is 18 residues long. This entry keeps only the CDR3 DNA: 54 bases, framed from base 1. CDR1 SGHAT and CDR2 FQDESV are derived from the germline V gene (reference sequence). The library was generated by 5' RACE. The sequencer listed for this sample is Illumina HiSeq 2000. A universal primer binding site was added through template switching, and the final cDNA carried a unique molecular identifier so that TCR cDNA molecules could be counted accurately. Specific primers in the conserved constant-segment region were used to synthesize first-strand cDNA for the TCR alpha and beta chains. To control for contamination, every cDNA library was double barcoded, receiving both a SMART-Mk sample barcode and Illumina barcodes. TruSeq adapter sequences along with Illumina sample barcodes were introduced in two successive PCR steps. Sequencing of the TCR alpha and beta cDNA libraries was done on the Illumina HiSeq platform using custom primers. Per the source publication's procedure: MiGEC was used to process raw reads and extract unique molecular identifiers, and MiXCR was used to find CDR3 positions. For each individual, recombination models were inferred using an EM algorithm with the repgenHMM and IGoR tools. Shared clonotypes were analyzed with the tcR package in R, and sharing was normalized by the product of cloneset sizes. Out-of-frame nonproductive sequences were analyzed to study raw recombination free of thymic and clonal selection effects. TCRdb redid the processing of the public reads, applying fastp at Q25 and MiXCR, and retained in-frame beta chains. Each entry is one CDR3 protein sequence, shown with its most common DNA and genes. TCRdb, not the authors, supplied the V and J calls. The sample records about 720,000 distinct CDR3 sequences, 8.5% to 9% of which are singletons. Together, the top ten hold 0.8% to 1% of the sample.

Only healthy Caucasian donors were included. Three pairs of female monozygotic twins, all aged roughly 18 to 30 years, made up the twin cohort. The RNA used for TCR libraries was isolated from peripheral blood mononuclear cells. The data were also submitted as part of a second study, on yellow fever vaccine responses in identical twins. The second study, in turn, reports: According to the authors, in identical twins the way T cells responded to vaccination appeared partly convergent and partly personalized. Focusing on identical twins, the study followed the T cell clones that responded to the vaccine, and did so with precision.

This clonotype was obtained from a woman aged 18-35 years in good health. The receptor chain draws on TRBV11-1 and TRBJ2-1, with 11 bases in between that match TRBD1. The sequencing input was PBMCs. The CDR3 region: CASSPGQGASANYNEQFF. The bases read TGTGCCAGCAGCCCCGGACAGGGGGCGTCGGCTAACTACAATGAGCAGTTCTTC. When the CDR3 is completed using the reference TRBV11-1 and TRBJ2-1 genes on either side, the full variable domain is EAEVAQSPRYKITEKSQAVAFWCDPISGHATLYWYRQILGQGPELLVQFQDESVVDDSQLPKDRFSAERLKGVDSTLKIQPAELGDSAMYLCASSPGQGASANYNEQFFGPGTRLTVL.